The TCR beta chain under discussion was sequenced for a study of post-analysis software for immune sequencing data. Overall study findings and caveats: Patients had higher frequencies than controls of a few TRBV segments, including TRBV5-6, TRBV5-1 and TRBV20-1. Analysis by F measure revealed that same-batch samples clustered strongly together. Normalized Chao1 diversity was significantly lower in multiple sclerosis patients than in controls.

In its sample, this clonotype was seen once. Its specificity is not known. The library was made from cDNA and included unique molecular identifiers. TCRdb processed the PCR reads anew with MiXCR; each CDR3 protein has one entry. Among 450,000 to 650,000 distinct CDR3 sequences, roughly 45% were seen once, and the ten largest hold around 1.7%. Trimming took 1 base from V and 11 from J; bases not matched to a gene: 11. Germline CDR1 and CDR2: LNHNV and YYDKDF (reference sequence). The CDR3 extends over 16 amino acids. The source of this sequence is a girl aged 5-17 years with multiple sclerosis. The J gene is TRBJ2-5, the V gene TRBV15, with TRBD1 matching over 12 bases. The material sequenced was blood. CDR3 protein: CATSRGDRGRVNEQYF. CDR3 DNA: TGTGCCACCAGCAGAGGGGACAGGGGGCGAGTGAATGAGCAGTACTTC.